The rows below give T cell receptor beta chains drawn from one sample of a study of T cells in Graves' hyperthyroidism and ophthalmopathy. TCRdb re-analysed the multiplex PCR reads in MiXCR, keeping a single row per CDR3 protein. In the table there are about 560,000 distinct CDR3 sequences, more than 15% of which are singletons. The sample comprised blood. Every receptor here comes from a woman aged 25-40 years with Graves' hyperthyroidism. The CDR3 runs from the conserved cysteine through the conserved F or W. The D gene is left open where the match is weak. Clone size is shown for a subset of rows, as once, few, many or a class of expanded clone.

clone_size	cdr3_length	d_call	j_call	v_call	cdr3_nt	cdr3_aa
few	15	NA	TRBJ2-1	TRBV18	TGTGCCAGCTCACCATTCCCAGGGTCAGGCAATGAGCAGTTCTTC	CASSPFPGSGNEQFF
many	15	NA	TRBJ2-3	TRBV5-1	TGCGCCAGCAGGGACGGACGGGGAAGCACAGATACGCAGTATTTT	CASRDGRGSTDTQYF
many	12	NA	TRBJ2-7	TRBV30	TGTGCCTGGAACCACTTCCCCTACGAGCAGTACTTC	CAWNHFPYEQYF
many	14	NA	TRBJ2-1	TRBV11-3	TGTGCCAGCAGCTTAGCGGGGACCGACAATGAGCAGTTCTTC	CASSLAGTDNEQFF
many	16	TRBD1	TRBJ1-1	TRBV6-1	TGTGCCAGCAGAGATCGACAGGGGGCGCATACAACTGAAGCTTTCTTT	CASRDRQGAHTTEAFF
many	13	NA	TRBJ1-2	TRBV5-1	TGCGCCAGCAGCTTGTATCCAGGGCTTGGCTACACCTTC	CASSLYPGLGYTF
NA	15	TRBD2	TRBJ2-1	TRBV20-1	TGCAGTGCTAGAGGGCTAGCGGGAGTCTACAATGAGCAGTTCTTC	CSARGLAGVYNEQFF
few	15	NA	TRBJ2-1	TRBV5-8	TGTGCCAGCAGCTTTAGCAATACCCTCGGGAATGAGCAGTTCTTC	CASSFSNTLGNEQFF
NA	14	NA	TRBJ1-1	TRBV27	TGTGCCAGCAGTCCCCGTGGGTTACGGACTGAAGCTTTCTTT	CASSPRGLRTEAFF
NA	16	TRBD2	TRBJ2-1	TRBV28	TGTGCCAGCAGTTTTCTAGCGGGAGGGTATTTTAATGAGCAGTTCTTC	CASSFLAGGYFNEQFF
many	15	NA	TRBJ2-7	TRBV11-1	TGTGCCAGCAGCCGAGGGGGCGGGAGTTTAGGCAAGCAGTACTTC	CASSRGGGSLGKQYF
many	16	TRBD2	TRBJ2-1	TRBV5-1	TGCGCCAGCAGCGGGATAGCGGGAGCCTCCTACAATGAGCAGTTCTTC	CASSGIAGASYNEQFF
many	14	TRBD1	TRBJ2-1	TRBV5-5	TGTGCCAGCAGCAAGGGGGCTTCCTACAATGAGCAGTTCTTC	CASSKGASYNEQFF
NA	17	NA	TRBJ2-1	TRBV6-1	TGTGCCAGCAGTAGTTCGGGGGGCGCGTTCCCCTACAATGAGCAGTTCTTC	CASSSSGGAFPYNEQFF
NA	18	NA	TRBJ1-1	TRBV18	TGTGCCAGCTCACCACGCAAGGTCCTAGGGGGAAGGAACACTGAAGCTTTCTTT	CASSPRKVLGGRNTEAFF
many	15	TRBD1	TRBJ1-5	TRBV13	TGTGCCAGCAGCTTAAACAGGGGAGCCGGTCAGCCCCAGCATTTT	CASSLNRGAGQPQHF
many	15	TRBD2	TRBJ2-1	TRBV7-2	TGTGCCAGCAGCAAGACTAGCGGGAGTAGTAGTGAGCAGTTCTTC	CASSKTSGSSSEQFF
NA	13	NA	TRBJ1-3	TRBV7-9	TGTGCCAGTCAAAAAACCTCTGGAAACACCATATATTTT	CASQKTSGNTIYF
once	16	NA	TRBJ1-2	TRBV4-3	TGCGCCAGCAGCCAAGATCGCATGGGCGCCCCCTCTGGCTACACCTTC	CASSQDRMGAPSGYTF
many	15	NA	TRBJ2-2	TRBV7-6	TGTGCCAGCAGCCTCATGGGGCCCAACACCGGGGAGCTGTTTTTT	CASSLMGPNTGELFF
many	14	NA	TRBJ2-1	TRBV2	TGTGCCAGCACCCAAAGTCGCGGTAGCAATGAGCAGTTCTTC	CASTQSRGSNEQFF
few	14	NA	TRBJ2-1	TRBV20-1	TGCAGTGCTTTTGACGTCGCCTCCCACAATGAACAGTTCTTC	CSAFDVASHNEQFF
few	15	NA	TRBJ1-2	TRBV3-1	TGTGCCAGCAGCCCTCGACAGGAGACTAACTATGGCTACACCTTC	CASSPRQETNYGYTF
many	19	TRBD2	TRBJ2-7	TRBV2	TGTGCCAGCAGTCCCGGGGTGGGATTTAGCGGGAGGGCCGTCTACGAGCAGTACTTC	CASSPGVGFSGRAVYEQYF
many	13	NA	TRBJ2-5	TRBV2	TGTGCCAGCAGTGGGGGGCTGCAAGAGACCCAGTACTTC	CASSGGLQETQYF
many	15	NA	TRBJ2-3	TRBV15	TGTGCCACCAGCAGAGATCACGGGGCAGCAGATACGCAGTATTTT	CATSRDHGAADTQYF
many	12	NA	TRBJ1-5	TRBV11-2	TGTGCCAGCAGCGCGACCAATCAGCCCCAGCATTTT	CASSATNQPQHF
few	15	NA	TRBJ2-3	TRBV4-1	TGCGCCAGCAGCCAAGGTCGAGGCAGCACAGATACGCAGTATTTT	CASSQGRGSTDTQYF
many	14	TRBD1	TRBJ2-5	TRBV10-3	TGTGCCATCAGGGAATATGTAGGGGGCGAGACCCAGTACTTC	CAIREYVGGETQYF
many	14	NA	TRBJ2-1	TRBV12-3/TRBV12-4	TGTGCCAGCAGTTTGGTTTCCGGCTACAATGAGCAGTTCTTC	CASSLVSGYNEQFF
NA	13	NA	TRBJ2-7	TRBV15	TGTGCCACCAGCAGAGAGTTAACGGGGGAGCAGTACTTC	CATSRELTGEQYF
NA	14	NA	TRBJ1-1	TRBV6-1	TGTGCCAGCAGCCCACAGACAGATAACACTGAAGCTTTCTTT	CASSPQTDNTEAFF
many	15	NA	TRBJ2-7	TRBV5-1	TGCGCCAGCAGCTTGACCGGACAGAACTCCTACGAGCAGTACTTC	CASSLTGQNSYEQYF